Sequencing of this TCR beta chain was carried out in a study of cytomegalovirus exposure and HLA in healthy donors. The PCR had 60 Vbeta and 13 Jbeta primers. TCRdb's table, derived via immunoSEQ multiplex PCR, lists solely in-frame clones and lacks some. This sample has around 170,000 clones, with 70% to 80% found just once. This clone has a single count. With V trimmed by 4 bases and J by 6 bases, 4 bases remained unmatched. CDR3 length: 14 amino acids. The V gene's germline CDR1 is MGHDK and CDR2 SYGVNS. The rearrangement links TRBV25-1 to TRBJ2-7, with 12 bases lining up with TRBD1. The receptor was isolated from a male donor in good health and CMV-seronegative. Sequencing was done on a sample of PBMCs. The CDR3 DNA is TGTGCCAGCAGTGCCGGGACAGGGGGCTCCGAGCAGTACTTC. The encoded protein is CASSAGTGGSEQYF.